Here is one TCR beta chain with its context. As yet, its antigen is unknown. This specimen belongs to a study of regulatory T cells in long-lasting Graves disease. General study findings and limits: Persistent disease favored TRBV28, TRBJ1-2 and TRBJ2-5.

Assembly of TCR beta libraries relied on iRepertoire HTBI primers together with Arm-PCR of CDR3 regions. TCRdb itself ran the multiplex PCR reads through MiXCR, one entry per CDR3 protein. The sample lists under 700,000 distinct CDR3 sequences; approximately 16% were seen once. Time point specified: newly diagnosed GD, antithyroid drugs for less than 3 months. PBMC RNA was the source of the TCR library. Tubes containing EDTA received roughly 8.8 milliliters of drawn peripheral blood. The V and J ends lost 4 bases and 4 bases, in that order; junction bases with no gene match: 7. CDR3 length: 15 residues. Germline-derived CDR1 and CDR2 are SGHRS and YFSETQ. The same data also went into a second study, on T cells in Graves' hyperthyroidism and ophthalmopathy. That publication notes: Diagnostic decisions used clinical symptoms, serum thyroxine and TRAb, thyroid ultrasound and orbital computed tomography. A first-round RT-PCR of the TCR CDR3 used the HTBI primer set.

Sequencing was performed on peripheral blood mononuclear cells (PBMCs), taken at new diagnosis, from a patient treated with antithyroid drugs. The chain links TRBV5-1 to TRBJ2-1, with 8 bases aligning to TRBD2. The clonotype comes from a middle-aged woman with Graves disease. CDR3 in DNA: TGCGCCAGCAGCCCGGGACTAGGAGCATACAATGAGCAGTTCTTC. Translated: CASSPGLGAYNEQFF.